This T cell receptor beta chain was recovered during a study of cytomegalovirus exposure and HLA in healthy donors. In the study overall: The study's early data release held about 85 million unique TCRs from HLA-typed donors. Within the Caucasian-associated ancestry cluster were around 81% of the approximately 400 genotyped donors.

Researchers ran the PCR with 60 Vbeta and 13 Jbeta primers. The protocol was immunoSEQ multiplex PCR, while the TCRdb copy is restricted to in-frame clones and leaves out a portion. The sample shows 150,000 to 200,000 clones, more than 75% of them seen only once. On this clone itself: Its matching antigen is unknown.

V lost 4 bases and J lost 9; bases outside the gene matches: 6. The germline gives CDR1 SGHRS, CDR2 YFSETQ. The CDR3 sequence is 14 residues long. Points from the study as a whole: The listing of 150 to 200 TCR beta chains classed them as cytomegalovirus-associated.

J is TRBJ2-1 and V is TRBV5-1; TRBD1 matches at 11 bases. Sequences were obtained from PBMCs. This sequence originates from a woman aged 45-65 years in good health and CMV-seronegative. DNA for the CDR3: TGCGCCAGCAGCCATGGACAGGGGGCGGGTGAGCAGTTCTTC. This gives the protein CASSHGQGAGEQFF.